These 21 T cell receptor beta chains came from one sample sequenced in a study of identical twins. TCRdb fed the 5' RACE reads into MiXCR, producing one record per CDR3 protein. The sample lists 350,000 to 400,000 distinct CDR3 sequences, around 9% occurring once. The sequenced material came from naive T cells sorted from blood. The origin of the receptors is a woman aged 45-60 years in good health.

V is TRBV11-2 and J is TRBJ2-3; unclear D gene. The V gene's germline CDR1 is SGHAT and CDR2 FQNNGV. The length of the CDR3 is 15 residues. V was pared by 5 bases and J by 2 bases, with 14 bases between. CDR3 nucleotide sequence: TGTGCCAGCAGCAAGAGACCGGAAACCACAGATACGCAGTATTTT. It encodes CASSKRPETTDTQYF.

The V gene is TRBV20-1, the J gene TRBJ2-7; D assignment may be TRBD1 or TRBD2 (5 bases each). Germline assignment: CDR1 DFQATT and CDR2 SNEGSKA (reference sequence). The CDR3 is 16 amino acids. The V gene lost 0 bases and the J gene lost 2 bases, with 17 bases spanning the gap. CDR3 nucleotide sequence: TGCAGTGCTAGAGATCATGTAGCTGGGACCACCTACGAGCAGTACTTC. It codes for CSARDHVAGTTYEQYF.

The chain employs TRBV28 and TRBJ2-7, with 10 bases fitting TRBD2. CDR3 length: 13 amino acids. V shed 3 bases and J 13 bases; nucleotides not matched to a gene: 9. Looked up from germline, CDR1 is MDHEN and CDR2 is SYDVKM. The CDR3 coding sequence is TGTGCCAGCAGTTTTGAGACGACTAGCGGGTTATACGTC. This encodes CASSFETTSGLYV.

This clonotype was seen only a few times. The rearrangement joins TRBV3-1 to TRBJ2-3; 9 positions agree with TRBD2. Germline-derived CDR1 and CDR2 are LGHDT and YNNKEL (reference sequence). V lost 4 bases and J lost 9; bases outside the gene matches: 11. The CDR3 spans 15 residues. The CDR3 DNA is TGTGCCAGCAGCCTCTGGGCGGGAGGGCCTGAGACGCAGTATTTT. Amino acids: CASSLWAGGPETQYF.

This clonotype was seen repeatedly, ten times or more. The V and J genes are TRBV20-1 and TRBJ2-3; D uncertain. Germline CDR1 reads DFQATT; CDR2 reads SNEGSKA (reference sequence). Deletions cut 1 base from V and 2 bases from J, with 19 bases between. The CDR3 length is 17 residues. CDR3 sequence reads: CSARAVKDRALTDTQYF. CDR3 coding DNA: TGCAGTGCTAGAGCCGTGAAGGACCGGGCCCTCACAGATACGCAGTATTTT.

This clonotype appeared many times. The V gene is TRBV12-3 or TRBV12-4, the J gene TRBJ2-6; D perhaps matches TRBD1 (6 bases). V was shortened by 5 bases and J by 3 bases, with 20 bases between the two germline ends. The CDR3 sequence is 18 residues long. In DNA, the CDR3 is TGTGCCAGCAGTCCCCAACAGGGCCTAGGTAGTGGGGCCAACGTCCTGACTTTC. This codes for CASSPQQGLGSGANVLTF.

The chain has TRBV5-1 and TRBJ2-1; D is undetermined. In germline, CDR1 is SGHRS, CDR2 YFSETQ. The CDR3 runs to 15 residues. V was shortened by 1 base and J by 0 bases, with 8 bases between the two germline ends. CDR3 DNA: TGCGCCAGCAGCTTGTGCGAGAGCTCCTACAATGAGCAGTTCTTC. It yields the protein CASSLCESSYNEQFF.

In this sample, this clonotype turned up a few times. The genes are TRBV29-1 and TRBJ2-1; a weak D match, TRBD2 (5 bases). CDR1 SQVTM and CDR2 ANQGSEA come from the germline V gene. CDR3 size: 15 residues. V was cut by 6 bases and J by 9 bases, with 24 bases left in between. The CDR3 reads CSVPIPGAGLVEQFF. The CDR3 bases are TGCAGCGTCCCCATCCCGGGTGCGGGCCTCGTTGAGCAGTTCTTC.

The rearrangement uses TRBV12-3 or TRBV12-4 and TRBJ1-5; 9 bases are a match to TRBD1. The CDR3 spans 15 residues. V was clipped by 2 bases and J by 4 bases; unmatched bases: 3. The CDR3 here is CASSLWTGVNQPQHF. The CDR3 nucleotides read TGTGCCAGCAGTTTATGGACAGGGGTAAATCAGCCCCAGCATTTT.

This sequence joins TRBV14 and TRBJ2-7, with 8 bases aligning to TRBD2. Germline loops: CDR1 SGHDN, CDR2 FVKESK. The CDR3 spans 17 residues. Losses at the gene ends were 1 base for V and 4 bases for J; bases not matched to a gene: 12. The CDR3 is CASSQGVVAGGRYEQYF. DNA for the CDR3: TGTGCCAGCAGCCAAGGGGTAGTGGCGGGAGGTAGATACGAGCAGTACTTC.

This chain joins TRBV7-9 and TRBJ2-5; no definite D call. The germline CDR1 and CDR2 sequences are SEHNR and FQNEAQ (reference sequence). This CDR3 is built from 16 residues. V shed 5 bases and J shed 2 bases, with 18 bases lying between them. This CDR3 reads CASSAPGAWSQETQYF. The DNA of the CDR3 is TGTGCCAGCAGCGCCCCCGGTGCATGGTCACAAGAGACCCAGTACTTC.

CDR3: CASSSERTGVYEQYF. CDR3 DNA sequence: TGCGCCAGCAGCTCGGAACGGACAGGTGTCTACGAGCAGTACTTC. The chain employs TRBV5-1 and TRBJ2-7; 7 bases are shared with TRBD1. V shed 3 bases, J shed 3 bases, and the junction held 9 bases outside the gene matches. The CDR3 consists of 15 residues. Germline CDR1 and CDR2: SGHRS and YFSETQ. The whole variable domain, filled in from reference TRBV5-1 and TRBJ2-7, reads KAGVTQTPRYLIKTRGQQVTLSCSPISGHRSVSWYQQTPGQGLQFLFEYFSETQRNKGNFPGRFSGRQFSNSRSEMNVSTLELGDSALYLCASSSERTGVYEQYFGPGTRLTVT.

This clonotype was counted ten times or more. The CDR3 coding sequence is TGTGCCAGCAGCCCCCAGGGGGGTGAGCAGTTCTTC. Protein: CASSPQGGEQFF. The chain links TRBV7-9 to TRBJ2-1; TRBD1 might be the D (7 bases). The CDR3 has 12 amino acids. Germline CDR1 SEHNR, CDR2 FQNEAQ (reference sequence). V was clipped by 5 bases and J by 9 bases, with 11 bases between them.

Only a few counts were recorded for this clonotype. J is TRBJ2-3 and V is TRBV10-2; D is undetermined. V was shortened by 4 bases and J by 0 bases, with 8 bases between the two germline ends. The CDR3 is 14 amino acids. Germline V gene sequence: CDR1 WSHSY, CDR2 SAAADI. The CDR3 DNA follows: TGCGCCAGCAGTGCCGACTCAAGCACAGATACGCAGTATTTT. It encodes CASSADSSTDTQYF.

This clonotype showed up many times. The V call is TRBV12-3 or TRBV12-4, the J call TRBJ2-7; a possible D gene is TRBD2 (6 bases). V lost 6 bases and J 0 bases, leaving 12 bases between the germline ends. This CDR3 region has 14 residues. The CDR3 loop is CASSRDSSSYEQYF. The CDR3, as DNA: TGTGCCAGCAGCCGGGACTCGAGCTCCTACGAGCAGTACTTC.

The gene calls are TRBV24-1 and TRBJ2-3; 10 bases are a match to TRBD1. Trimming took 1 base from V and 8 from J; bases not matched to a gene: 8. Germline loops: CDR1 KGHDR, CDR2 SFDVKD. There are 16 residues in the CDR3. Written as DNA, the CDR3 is TGTGCCACCAGTGATTTCCGGGACAGGGGTCCCGGTACGCAGTATTTT. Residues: CATSDFRDRGPGTQYF.

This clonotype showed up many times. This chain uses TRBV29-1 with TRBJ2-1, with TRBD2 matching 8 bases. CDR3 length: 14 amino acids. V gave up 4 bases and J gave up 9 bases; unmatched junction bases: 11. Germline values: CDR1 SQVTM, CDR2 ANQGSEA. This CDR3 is CSVAAGTRSSEQFF. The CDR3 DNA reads TGCAGCGTTGCCGCCGGGACTAGGTCCAGTGAGCAGTTCTTC.

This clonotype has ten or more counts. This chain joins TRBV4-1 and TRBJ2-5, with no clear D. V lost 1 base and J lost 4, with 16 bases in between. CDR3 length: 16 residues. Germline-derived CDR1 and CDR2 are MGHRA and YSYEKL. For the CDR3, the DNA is TGCGCCAGCAGCCAAGTGTTCGGGCAAAGAGGAGAGACCCAGTACTTC. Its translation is CASSQVFGQRGETQYF.

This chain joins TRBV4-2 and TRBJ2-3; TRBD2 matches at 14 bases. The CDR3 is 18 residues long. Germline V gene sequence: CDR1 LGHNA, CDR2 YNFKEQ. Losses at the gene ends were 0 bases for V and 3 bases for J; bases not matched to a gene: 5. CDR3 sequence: CASSQDGTSGSRTDTQYF. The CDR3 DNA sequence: TGTGCCAGCAGCCAAGATGGGACTAGCGGGAGTAGAACAGATACGCAGTATTTT.

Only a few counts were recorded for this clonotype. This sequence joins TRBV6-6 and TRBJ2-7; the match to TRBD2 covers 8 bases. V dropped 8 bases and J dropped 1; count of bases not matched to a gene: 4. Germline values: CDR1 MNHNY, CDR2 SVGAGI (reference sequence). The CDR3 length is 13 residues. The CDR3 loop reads CASQREMSYEQYF. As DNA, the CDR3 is TGTGCCAGCCAGCGGGAGATGTCCTACGAGCAGTACTTC.

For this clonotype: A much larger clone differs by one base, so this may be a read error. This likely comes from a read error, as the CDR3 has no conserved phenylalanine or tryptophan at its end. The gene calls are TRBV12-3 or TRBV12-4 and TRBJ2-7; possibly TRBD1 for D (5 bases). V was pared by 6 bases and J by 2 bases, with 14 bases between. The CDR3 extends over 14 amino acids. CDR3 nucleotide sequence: TGTGCCAGCAGCGTGGCAGGGTTACCCTACGAGCAGTACTCC. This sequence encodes CASSVAGLPYEQYS.